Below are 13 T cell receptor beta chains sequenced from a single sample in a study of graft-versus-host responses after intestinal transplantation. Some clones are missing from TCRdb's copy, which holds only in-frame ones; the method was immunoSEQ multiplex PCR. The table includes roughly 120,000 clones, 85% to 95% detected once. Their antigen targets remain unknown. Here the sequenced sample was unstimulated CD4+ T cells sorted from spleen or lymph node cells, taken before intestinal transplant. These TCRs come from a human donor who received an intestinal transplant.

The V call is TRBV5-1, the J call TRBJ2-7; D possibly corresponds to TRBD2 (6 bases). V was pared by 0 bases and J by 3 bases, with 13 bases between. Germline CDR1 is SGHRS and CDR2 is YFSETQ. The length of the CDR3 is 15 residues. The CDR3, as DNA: TGCGCCAGCAGCTTGGATGGACTAAAGTACTACGAGCAGTACTTC. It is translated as CASSLDGLKYYEQYF.

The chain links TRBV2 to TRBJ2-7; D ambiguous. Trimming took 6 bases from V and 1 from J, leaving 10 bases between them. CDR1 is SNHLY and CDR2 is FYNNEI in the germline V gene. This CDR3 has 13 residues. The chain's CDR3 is CASRVRQSYEQYF. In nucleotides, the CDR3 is TGTGCCAGCAGGGTGCGGCAGTCCTACGAGCAGTACTTC. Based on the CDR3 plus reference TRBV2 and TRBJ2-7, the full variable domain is EPEVTQTPSHQVTQMGQEVILRCVPISNHLYFYWYRQILGQKVEFLVSFYNNEISEKSEIFDDQFSVERPDGSNFTLKIRSTKLEDSAMYFCASRVRQSYEQYFGPGTRLTVT.

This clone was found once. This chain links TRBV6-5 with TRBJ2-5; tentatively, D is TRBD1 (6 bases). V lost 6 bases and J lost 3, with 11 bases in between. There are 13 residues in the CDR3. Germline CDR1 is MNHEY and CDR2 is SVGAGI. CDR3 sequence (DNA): TGTGCCAGCAGAAGGTCAGGGGAAGAGACCCAGTACTTC. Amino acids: CASRRSGEETQYF.

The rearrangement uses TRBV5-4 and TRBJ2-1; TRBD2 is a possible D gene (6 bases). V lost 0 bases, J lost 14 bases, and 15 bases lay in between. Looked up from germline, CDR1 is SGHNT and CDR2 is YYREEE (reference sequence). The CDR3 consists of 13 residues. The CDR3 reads CASSLGGELLKFF. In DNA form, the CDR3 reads TGTGCCAGCAGCTTGGGGGGGGAATTGCTGAAGTTCTTC.

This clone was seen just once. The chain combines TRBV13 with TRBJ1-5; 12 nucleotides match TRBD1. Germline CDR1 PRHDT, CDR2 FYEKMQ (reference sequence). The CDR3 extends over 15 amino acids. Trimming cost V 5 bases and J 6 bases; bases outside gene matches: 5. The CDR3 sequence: CASSRRDRGLQPQHF. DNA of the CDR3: TGTGCCAGCAGCCGCCGGGACAGGGGGCTTCAGCCCCAGCATTTT. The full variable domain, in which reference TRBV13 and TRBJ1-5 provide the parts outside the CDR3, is AAGVIQSPRHLIKEKRETATLKCYPIPRHDTVYWYQQGPGQDPQFLISFYEKMQSDKGSIPDRFSAQQFSDYHSELNMSSLELGDSALYFCASSRRDRGLQPQHFGDGTRLSIL.

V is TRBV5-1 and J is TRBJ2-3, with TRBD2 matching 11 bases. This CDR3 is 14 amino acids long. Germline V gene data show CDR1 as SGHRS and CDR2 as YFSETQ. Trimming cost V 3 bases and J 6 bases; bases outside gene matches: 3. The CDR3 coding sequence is TGCGCCAGCAGCTCCGGACTAGCGGGCGATACGCAGTATTTT. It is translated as CASSSGLAGDTQYF. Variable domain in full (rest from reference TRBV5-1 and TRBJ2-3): KAGVTQTPRYLIKTRGQQVTLSCSPISGHRSVSWYQQTPGQGLQFLFEYFSETQRNKGNFPGRFSGRQFSNSRSEMNVSTLELGDSALYLCASSSGLAGDTQYFGPGTRLTVL.

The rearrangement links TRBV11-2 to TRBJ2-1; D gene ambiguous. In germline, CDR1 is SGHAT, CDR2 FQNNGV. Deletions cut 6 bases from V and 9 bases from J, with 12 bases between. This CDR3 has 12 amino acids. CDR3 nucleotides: TGTGCCAGCAGTTCATGGGGAATTGAGCAGTTCTTC. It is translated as CASSSWGIEQFF.

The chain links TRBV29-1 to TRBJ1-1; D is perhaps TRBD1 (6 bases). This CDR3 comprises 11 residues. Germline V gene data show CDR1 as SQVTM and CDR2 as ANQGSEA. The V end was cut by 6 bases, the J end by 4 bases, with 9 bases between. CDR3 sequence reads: CSVQGTTEAFF. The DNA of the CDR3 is TGCAGCGTACAGGGAACCACTGAAGCTTTCTTT.

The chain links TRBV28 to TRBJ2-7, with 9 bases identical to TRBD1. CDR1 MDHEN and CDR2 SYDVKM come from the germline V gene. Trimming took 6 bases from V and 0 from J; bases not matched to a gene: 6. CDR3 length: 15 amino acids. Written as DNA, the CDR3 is TGTGCCAGCAGCCGCACAGGGGGCAGCTCCTACGAGCAGTACTTC. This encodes CASSRTGGSSYEQYF.

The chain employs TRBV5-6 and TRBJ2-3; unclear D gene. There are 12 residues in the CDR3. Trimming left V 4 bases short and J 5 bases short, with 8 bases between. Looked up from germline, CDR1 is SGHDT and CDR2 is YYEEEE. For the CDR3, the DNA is TGTGCCAGCAGCCGCCTTCTAGATACGCAGTATTTT. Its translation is CASSRLLDTQYF.

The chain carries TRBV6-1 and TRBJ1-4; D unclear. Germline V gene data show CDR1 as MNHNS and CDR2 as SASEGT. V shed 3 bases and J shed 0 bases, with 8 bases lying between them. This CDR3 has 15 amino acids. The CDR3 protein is CASSEVGATNEKLFF. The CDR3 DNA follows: TGTGCCAGCAGTGAGGTTGGGGCAACTAATGAAAAACTGTTTTTT.

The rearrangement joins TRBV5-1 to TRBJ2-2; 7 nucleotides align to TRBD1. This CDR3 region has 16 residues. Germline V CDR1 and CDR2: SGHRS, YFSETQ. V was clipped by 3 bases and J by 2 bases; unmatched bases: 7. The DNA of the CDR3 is TGCGCCAGCAGCTCCCAGGACAGGACCAACACCGGGGAGCTGTTTTTT. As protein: CASSSQDRTNTGELFF. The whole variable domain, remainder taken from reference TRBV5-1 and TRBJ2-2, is KAGVTQTPRYLIKTRGQQVTLSCSPISGHRSVSWYQQTPGQGLQFLFEYFSETQRNKGNFPGRFSGRQFSNSRSEMNVSTLELGDSALYLCASSSQDRTNTGELFFGEGSRLTVL.

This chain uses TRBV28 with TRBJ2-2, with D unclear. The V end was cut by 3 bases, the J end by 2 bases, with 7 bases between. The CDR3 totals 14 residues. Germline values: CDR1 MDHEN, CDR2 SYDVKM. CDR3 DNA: TGTGCCAGCAGTTTGAAGATCAACACCGGGGAGCTGTTTTTT. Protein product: CASSLKINTGELFF.